These 10 T cell receptor beta chains came from one sample sequenced in a study of shared clonotypes between healthy human individuals. TCRdb's copy holds only in-frame clones and misses some; the assay was immunoSEQ multiplex PCR. The repertoire holds about 990,000 clones, around 78% seen once, with under 0.8% in the top ten. Sequencing input: memory CD4+ T cells from PBMCs. Subset reported: CD45RA-negative fraction. Source of these receptors: a man between 18 and 29 years old in good health. Some clones in this sample may be carry-over from other donors' samples.

The chain uses TRBV28 and TRBJ1-5; TRBD1 is a possible D gene (6 bases). V shed 4 bases and J shed 2 bases, with 18 bases lying between them. This CDR3 spans 17 amino acids. The germline V gene has CDR1 MDHEN and CDR2 SYDVKM. Written as DNA, the CDR3 is TGTGCCAGCAGTTACTCCTACAGGGATTTGGGCAATCAGCCCCAGCATTTT. It is translated as CASSYSYRDLGNQPQHF.

The CDR3 here is CASSFVPGDYEQYF. CDR3 sequence (DNA): TGTGCCAGCAGTTTTGTGCCCGGAGACTACGAGCAGTACTTC. This sequence joins TRBV27 and TRBJ2-7; D is uncertain. Trimming took 3 bases from V and 3 from J, leaving 12 bases between them. The CDR3 covers 14 residues. Germline V gene lookup returns CDR1 MNHEY and CDR2 SMNVEV (reference sequence).

Only a few counts were recorded for this clone. This chain links TRBV7-6 with TRBJ1-5, with no clear D. This CDR3 is built from 13 residues. Germline values: CDR1 SGHVS, CDR2 FNYEAQ. The V end lost 5 bases, the J end lost 6 bases, and 11 bases lay between the germline ends. CDR3 DNA sequence: TGTGCCAGCAGCCCTTTGGCAGGTCAGCCCCAGCATTTT. Its translation is CASSPLAGQPQHF. The whole variable domain, filled in from reference TRBV7-6 and TRBJ1-5, reads GAGVSQSPRYKVTKRGQDVALRCDPISGHVSLYWYRQALGQGPEFLTYFNYEAQQDKSGLPNDRFSAERPEGSISTLTIQRTEQRDSAMYRCASSPLAGQPQHFGDGTRLSIL.

The chain has TRBV30 and TRBJ2-7; D is possibly TRBD1 (6 bases). Germline CDR1 and CDR2: GTSNPN and SVGIG (reference sequence). V lost 4 bases to trimming and J lost 2 bases, with 12 bases between them. This CDR3 is 13 amino acids long. CDR3 in DNA: TGTGCCTGGAAAGGCAGGGGAACCTACGAGCAGTACTTC. It yields the protein CAWKGRGTYEQYF.

The chain recombines TRBV18 with TRBJ2-7, with 9 nucleotides matching TRBD2. Germline lookup yields CDR1 KGHSH and CDR2 LQKENI. V lost 3 bases and J lost 8; bases outside the gene matches: 5. There are 13 residues in the CDR3. Written as DNA, the CDR3 is TGTGCCAGCTCACCGGGACTAGCCGACAAGCAGTACTTC. This gives the protein CASSPGLADKQYF.

V gene TRBV28 combines with J gene TRBJ2-4, with 8 bases fitting TRBD2. The germline gives CDR1 MDHEN, CDR2 SYDVKM. V trimming: 5 bases; J trimming: 0 bases; junction bases outside the gene matches: 6. The CDR3 extends over 16 amino acids. CDR3 sequence reads: CASSPLAGGAKNIQYF. DNA of the CDR3: TGTGCCAGCAGTCCCTTGGCGGGAGGAGCCAAAAACATTCAGTACTTC.

The chain uses TRBV2 and TRBJ2-5, with D unresolved. CDR3 length: 14 amino acids. The germline V gene encodes CDR1 SNHLY and CDR2 FYNNEI. V lost 3 bases and J 1 base, leaving 9 bases between the germline ends. CDR3 region: CASSDGRSQETQYF. The DNA for the CDR3 is TGTGCCAGCAGTGATGGTAGGAGCCAAGAGACCCAGTACTTC.

The V and J genes are TRBV5-1 and TRBJ2-2; 7 bases match TRBD1. Germline lookup yields CDR1 SGHRS and CDR2 YFSETQ. CDR3 size: 16 residues. With V trimmed by 4 bases and J by 6 bases, 12 bases remained unmatched. The CDR3 nucleotides read TGCGCCAGCAGCCCAACCTGGACAGGTAGGGCCGGGGAGCTGTTTTTT. It is translated as CASSPTWTGRAGELFF.

This chain uses TRBV11-3 with TRBJ2-1; 10 nucleotides agree with TRBD2. This CDR3 region has 16 residues. With 4 bases clipped from V and 11 bases from J, the junction kept 14 bases outside the gene matches. CDR1 is SGHNT, CDR2 YENEEA, per germline. The DNA of the CDR3 is TGTGCCAGCAGCTCCTCGGGACTAGCGCTACTTTGGAAGCAGTTCTTC. Translated: CASSSSGLALLWKQFF.

The chain recombines TRBV18 with TRBJ2-1, with 7 positions matching TRBD2. There are 18 residues in the CDR3. V lost 2 bases to trimming and J lost 7 bases; unmatched junction nucleotides: 17. CDR1 KGHSH and CDR2 LQKENI come from the germline V gene. The CDR3: CASSPSLGVRLGGNEQFF. The DNA for the CDR3 is TGTGCCAGCTCACCAAGTTTAGGGGTTCGGCTCGGGGGGAATGAGCAGTTCTTC.